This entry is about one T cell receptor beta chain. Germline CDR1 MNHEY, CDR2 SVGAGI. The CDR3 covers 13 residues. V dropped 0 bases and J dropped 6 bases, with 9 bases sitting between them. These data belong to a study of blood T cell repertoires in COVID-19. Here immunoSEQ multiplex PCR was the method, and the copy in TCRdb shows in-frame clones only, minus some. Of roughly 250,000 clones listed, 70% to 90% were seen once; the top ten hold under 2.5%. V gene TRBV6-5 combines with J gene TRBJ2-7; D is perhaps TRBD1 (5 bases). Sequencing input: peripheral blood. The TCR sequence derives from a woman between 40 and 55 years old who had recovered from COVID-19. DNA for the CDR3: TGTGCCAGCAGTTACTCGTGGGGCGGCGAGCAGTACTTC. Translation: CASSYSWGGEQYF.